This TCR beta chain was profiled in a study of T cell changes during pregnancy in multiple sclerosis. TCRdb's table, derived via immunoSEQ multiplex PCR, lists solely in-frame clones and lacks some. The repertoire includes fewer than 90,000 clones, around 95% of them detected once, and around 1.4% sits in the top ten. This clone has just a few counts. Losses at the gene ends were 8 bases for V and 1 base for J; bases not matched to a gene: 9. The CDR3 sequence is 15 residues long. Germline V gene lookup returns CDR1 ENHRY and CDR2 SYGVKD. This specimen was peripheral blood, taken in the third trimester of pregnancy. The clonotype comes from a female donor in good health, enrolled as a control in a pregnancy study. The chain uses TRBV10-3 and TRBJ1-1, with TRBD1 identical over 8 bases. The CDR3 region is CAIRPGTGANTEAFF. The CDR3 nucleotides read TGTGCCATCCGTCCCGGGACAGGAGCGAACACTGAAGCTTTCTTT.